Shown below are 23 T cell receptor beta chains from a single sample sequenced in a study of blood T cells in healthy people across ages. Then a second PCR, running roughly 7 to 11 cycles, was carried out with a sample-barcoded 5' primer and a J-beta primer mix. TCRdb called the 5' RACE reads again in MiXCR, with one record for every CDR3 protein. The table lists roughly 1 million distinct CDR3 sequences, under 30% of them singletons, with approximately 0.71% in the top ten. The same data also contributed to another study, on T cells of mothers and their children.

The sequenced sample consisted of blood. The receptors here all came from a girl aged 2-10 years in good health.

A few counts support this clonotype. The rearrangement links TRBV28 to TRBJ1-2; 7 bases fit TRBD1. CDR1 and CDR2 (germline): MDHEN, SYDVKM. The CDR3 covers 14 residues. Trimming took 6 bases from V and 4 from J; bases not matched to a gene: 8. The CDR3 DNA follows: TGTGCCAGCAGGTCCACCGGGACAGTCTATGGCTACACCTTC. It encodes CASRSTGTVYGYTF.

This clonotype appeared a few times. Mismatch with germline at one junction end may stem from a read error. The chain couples TRBV7-2 to TRBJ1-2, with no clear D. The CDR3 totals 12 residues. Germline V gene lookup returns CDR1 SGHTA and CDR2 FQGNSA. The CDR3 DNA follows: TGTGCCAGCAGCTTCTACGGGAATGGCTGCACCTTC. Translation: CASSFYGNGCTF.

J is TRBJ2-1 and V is TRBV5-1; D may be TRBD1 or TRBD2 (5 bases each). Trimming left V 3 bases short and J 11 bases short, with 15 bases between. There are 13 residues in the CDR3. Germline V lookup: CDR1 SGHRS, CDR2 YFSETQ. The CDR3 is CASSWELGDQQFF. CDR3 DNA sequence: TGCGCCAGCAGCTGGGAGCTAGGGGATCAGCAGTTCTTC.

The chain uses TRBV20-1 and TRBJ2-1; 7 bases match TRBD2. The DNA end favors TRBJ2-7, so the J call may be wrong. This CDR3 has 14 amino acids. Germline CDR1 and CDR2: DFQATT and SNEGSKA (reference sequence). DNA for the CDR3: TGCAGTGCTACAAGAACTAGCGCCTCCTACGAGCAGTACTTC. Protein sequence: CSATRTSASYEQYF.

This clonotype was recorded a few times. V is TRBV10-3 and J is TRBJ1-1; possibly TRBD1 for D (5 bases). V was pared by 3 bases and J by 5 bases, with 10 bases between. In germline, CDR1 is ENHRY, CDR2 SYGVKD. The CDR3 runs to 13 residues. The CDR3 reads CAISETGQTEAFF. CDR3 DNA: TGTGCCATCAGTGAAACAGGACAAACTGAAGCTTTCTTT.

This clonotype occurred many times. J is TRBJ2-1 and V is TRBV12-3 or TRBV12-4; D is undetermined. This CDR3 region has 13 residues. V lost 4 bases and J lost 5, with 9 bases in between. The DNA of the CDR3 is TGTGCCAGCAGTTGGCTTGGAAACAATGAGCAGTTCTTC. Its protein product is CASSWLGNNEQFF.

The genes are TRBV11-3 and TRBJ2-1, with 9 bases that match TRBD2. The V and J ends lost 0 bases and 3 bases, in that order; junction bases with no gene match: 6. The CDR3 contains 17 residues. Germline-derived CDR1 and CDR2 are SGHNT and YENEEA. The CDR3 is CASSLDGSGGRYNEQFF. CDR3 coding DNA: TGTGCCAGCAGCTTAGATGGCAGCGGGGGGCGCTACAATGAGCAGTTCTTC.

This chain uses TRBV20-1 with TRBJ2-6, with no clear D. This CDR3 is 13 amino acids long. The V gene lost 3 bases and the J gene lost 2 bases, with 5 bases spanning the gap. Germline V gene data show CDR1 as DFQATT and CDR2 as SNEGSKA (reference sequence). This CDR3 reads CSASPPGANVLTF. CDR3 bases: TGCAGTGCTAGTCCGCCTGGGGCCAACGTCCTGACTTTC.

J is TRBJ2-1 and V is TRBV5-6; D not resolved. CDR1 and CDR2 (germline): SGHDT, YYEEEE. The CDR3 has 14 residues. V lost 1 base and J lost 8, with 13 bases in between. CDR3 residues: CASSLRNLFYEQFF. CDR3 nucleotides: TGTGCCAGCAGCTTGAGGAATCTGTTTTATGAGCAGTTCTTC.

The rearrangement uses TRBV7-9 and TRBJ2-5; unclear D gene. The CDR3 runs 14 residues. The germline V gene has CDR1 SEHNR and CDR2 FQNEAQ (reference sequence). V was cut by 1 base and J by 1 base, with 7 bases left in between. For the CDR3, the DNA is TGTGCCAGCAGCTTAGATACAATCCAAGAGACCCAGTACTTC. Its protein is CASSLDTIQETQYF.

The chain uses TRBV11-2 and TRBJ2-1; possible D gene TRBD2, 6 bases. The DNA end is a closer match to TRBJ2-7, so the J assignment may be wrong. The germline gives CDR1 SGHAT, CDR2 FQNNGV. The CDR3 runs to 16 residues. The CDR3 loop reads CASSLVRTEGRYEQYF. As DNA, the CDR3 is TGTGCCAGCAGCTTAGTCCGGACGGAGGGCCGATACGAGCAGTACTTC.

The chain couples TRBV28 to TRBJ2-4, with D perhaps matching TRBD1 (7 bases). The V end was cut by 9 bases, the J end by 7 bases, with 19 bases between. The CDR3 spans 14 residues. Germline CDR1 and CDR2: MDHEN and SYDVKM. CDR3 amino acids: CASTKAGGFNIQYF. The CDR3 DNA sequence: TGTGCCAGTACGAAAGCAGGGGGGTTTAACATTCAGTACTTC.

This clonotype occurred a few times. The chain employs TRBV29-1 and TRBJ1-1, with 7 bases identical to TRBD1. CDR3 length equals 11 residues. Per the germline V gene, CDR1 is SQVTM and CDR2 is ANQGSEA. Trimming cost V 6 bases and J 7 bases; bases outside gene matches: 5. The CDR3 DNA reads as TGCAGCGTCCGACAGGGAGTTGAAGCTTTCTTT. This translates into CSVRQGVEAFF.

The genes are TRBV11-2 and TRBJ2-5; D call uncertain. The CDR3 has 12 residues. In germline, CDR1 is SGHAT, CDR2 FQNNGV. Trimming left V 4 bases short and J 7 bases short, with 10 bases between. The CDR3: CASSSLMTTQYF. The CDR3 DNA reads as TGTGCCAGCAGCTCCTTAATGACGACCCAGTACTTC.

The chain is built from TRBV5-1 and TRBJ2-1; D is uncertain. Germline CDR1 SGHRS, CDR2 YFSETQ. The CDR3 extends over 16 amino acids. Trimming removed 1 base from V and 0 bases from J, with 11 bases in between. The DNA for the CDR3 is TGCGCCAGCAGCTTGTTTAGACCCGACTCCTACAATGAGCAGTTCTTC. Encoded protein: CASSLFRPDSYNEQFF.

This clonotype was found a few times. V usage is TRBV12-3 or TRBV12-4 and J usage is TRBJ1-4; D not resolved. There are 12 residues in the CDR3. The V gene lost 5 bases and the J gene lost 8 bases, with 9 bases spanning the gap. CDR3 DNA: TGTGCCAGCAGTACGTACAGCGAAAAACTGTTTTTT. Its translation: CASSTYSEKLFF.

This chain connects TRBV7-2 to TRBJ2-3; 10 bases line up with TRBD2. The CDR3 runs 15 residues. Germline values: CDR1 SGHTA, CDR2 FQGNSA. With 7 bases clipped from V and 6 bases from J, the junction kept 10 bases outside the gene matches. The CDR3 loop reads CASTLTSGLSDTQYF. In nucleotides, the CDR3 is TGTGCCAGCACTTTGACTAGCGGGCTTTCGGATACGCAGTATTTT.

The CDR3 bases are TGTGCCACCAGTGATTGGGTTGCCGGGGAGCTGTTTTTT. Amino acids: CATSDWVAGELFF. The rearrangement uses TRBV24-1 and TRBJ2-2; no clear D. Germline-derived CDR1 and CDR2 are KGHDR and SFDVKD. The V and J ends lost 2 bases and 6 bases respectively, with 6 bases between them. The CDR3 is made up of 13 amino acids.

This clonotype came up a few times. This chain uses TRBV6-2 or TRBV6-3 with TRBJ2-7; TRBD1 matches 8 bases. CDR1 MNHEY and CDR2 SVGEGT come from the germline V gene. This CDR3 contains 12 residues. V gave up 6 bases and J gave up 4 bases; unmatched junction bases: 2. CDR3 protein: CASRRTGYEQYF. Written as DNA, the CDR3 is TGTGCCAGCAGGAGGACAGGGTACGAGCAGTACTTC.

The chain employs TRBV18 and TRBJ1-4; D gene ambiguous. The germline V and J ends were trimmed by 2 bases and 4 bases, with 14 bases remaining between them. The CDR3 length is 16 residues. Germline V CDR1 and CDR2: KGHSH, LQKENI. CDR3 sequence (DNA): TGTGCCAGCTCACCAACTTACCTCGATAATAATGAAAAACTGTTTTTT. Translating gives CASSPTYLDNNEKLFF.

The count of this clonotype is one. The chain couples TRBV28 to TRBJ2-4, with 7 positions matching TRBD2. J was trimmed by 8 bases and V by 9 bases; bases with no gene match: 10. Germline V gene data show CDR1 as MDHEN and CDR2 as SYDVKM. The CDR3 is made up of 13 amino acids. CDR3 sequence (DNA): TGTGCCAGAAGGATCAACAGCGGGGACATTCAGTACTTC. Translated, it gives CARRINSGDIQYF.

This chain connects TRBV7-2 to TRBJ2-5; D not resolved. There are 14 residues in the CDR3. The germline V gene encodes CDR1 SGHTA and CDR2 FQGNSA. V lost 4 bases and J lost 7, with 16 bases in between. Here the CDR3 DNA reads TGTGCCAGCAGCTCCGTGTCAGGATCGGGGACCCAGTACTTC. The encoded protein is CASSSVSGSGTQYF.

This clonotype showed up just a few times. This chain links TRBV7-6 with TRBJ2-1; D is uncertain. Trimming stripped 0 bases from V and 5 bases from J, with 5 bases between. The CDR3 totals 13 residues. CDR1 SGHVS and CDR2 FNYEAQ come from the germline V gene. The CDR3 DNA reads TGTGCCAGCAGCTTAGCAGTTGACAATGAGCAGTTCTTC. Translated: CASSLAVDNEQFF. The full variable domain, in which reference TRBV7-6 and TRBJ2-1 provide the parts outside the CDR3, is GAGVSQSPRYKVTKRGQDVALRCDPISGHVSLYWYRQALGQGPEFLTYFNYEAQQDKSGLPNDRFSAERPEGSISTLTIQRTEQRDSAMYRCASSLAVDNEQFFGPGTRLTVL.